The rows below give T cell receptor beta chains drawn from one sample of a study of T cells in Graves' hyperthyroidism and ophthalmopathy. TCRdb analysed the multiplex PCR reads with MiXCR anew, one entry per CDR3 protein. The profile shows fewer than 850,000 distinct CDR3 sequences, about 18% of them singletons. Sample: blood. All receptors come from a man in his fifties or sixties with Graves' hyperthyroidism. The CDR3 runs from the conserved cysteine through the conserved F or W. Fields, in order: J gene, D gene, clone size, V gene, CDR3 DNA, CDR3 protein. The D gene is left open where the match is weak. Only some rows state a clone size, as once, few, many or a class for expanded clones.

>TRBJ1-2|TRBD1|many|TRBV7-2
TGTGCCAGCAGCTTAGGGACAGGGTACGCTGGCTACACCTTC
CASSLGTGYAGYTF
>TRBJ2-3|NA|many|TRBV2
TGTGCCAGCAGTGAGAGCACAGATACGCAGTATTTT
CASSESTDTQYF
>TRBJ1-4|TRBD1|NA|TRBV5-5
TGTGCCAGCAGCCAAGGGACAGCTAATGAAAAACTGTTTTTT
CASSQGTANEKLFF
>TRBJ1-2|NA|NA|TRBV28
TGTGCCAGCAGCTTAGACCGATTCGCTAACTATGGCTACACCTTC
CASSLDRFANYGYTF
>TRBJ2-1|NA|many|TRBV28
TGTGCCAGCAGCCCCGACAGCTACAATGAGCAGTTCTTC
CASSPDSYNEQFF
>TRBJ2-2|NA|many|TRBV12-3/TRBV12-4
TGTGCCAGCATCGGGCAGGGGCATGTCGGGGAGCTGTTTTTT
CASIGQGHVGELFF
>TRBJ2-3|NA|NA|TRBV20-1
TGCAGTGCCCCGAGGGGTACTAGCACAGATACGCAGTATTTT
CSAPRGTSTDTQYF
>TRBJ2-7|TRBD2|NA|TRBV25-1
TGTGCCAGCAGTGAAGTGAGGCTAGCGGGAGGCTCCTACGAGCAGTACTTC
CASSEVRLAGGSYEQYF
>TRBJ1-1|NA|NA|TRBV27
TGTGCCAGCAGTTTATCGGGGGGGACCAACACTGAAGCTTTCTTT
CASSLSGGTNTEAFF
>TRBJ2-4|NA|NA|TRBV19
TGTGCCAGTAGTATAGAGACCCCTAGAGGGCTAGCGAATGCCAAAAACATTCAGTACTTC
CASSIETPRGLANAKNIQYF
>TRBJ1-1|TRBD1|many|TRBV10-3
TGTGCCATCAGGGGCCGGGGACAGGGGGCGAATGAAGCTTTCTTT
CAIRGRGQGANEAFF
>TRBJ2-7|TRBD1|few|TRBV28
TGTGCCAGCAGTCCCCCCCCGGGACAGTCACTCTTCGAGCAGTACTTC
CASSPPPGQSLFEQYF
>TRBJ1-2|NA|many|TRBV6-1
TGTGCCAGCAGTGAAGAACAGGGTGGGGGCTATGGCTACACCTTC
CASSEEQGGGYGYTF
>TRBJ2-7|NA|few|TRBV14
TGTGCCAGCAGCCGAAACCCCTACGAGCAGTACTTC
CASSRNPYEQYF
>TRBJ2-7|TRBD2|NA|TRBV28
TGTGCCAGCAGTAGGGCAAGCGGGAGTTTATACGAGCAGTACTTC
CASSRASGSLYEQYF
>TRBJ1-1|NA|many|TRBV7-9
TGTGCCAGCAGCTTATTCCGCACTGAAGCTTTCTTT
CASSLFRTEAFF
>TRBJ1-4|NA|NA|TRBV5-1
TGCGCCAGCAGCTCAGGACGGGCCAATGAAAAACTGTTTTTT
CASSSGRANEKLFF
>TRBJ2-1|TRBD2|NA|TRBV6-2/TRBV6-3
TGTGCCAGTGCTCGGACTAGCTATGAGCAGTTCTTC
CASARTSYEQFF
>TRBJ1-1|NA|few|TRBV29-1
TGCAGCGCGCCGGACCCGGGACTCACGAACACTGAAGCTTTCTTT
CSAPDPGLTNTEAFF
>TRBJ2-6|NA|few|TRBV7-2
TGTGCCTCCAAAGGGGGGGGGACCGCCTCTGGGGCCAACGTCCTGACTTTC
CASKGGGTASGANVLTF
>TRBJ2-7|NA|few|TRBV6-2/TRBV6-3
TGTGCCAGCAGAGAGACACCATCCTACGAGCAGTACTTC
CASRETPSYEQYF
>TRBJ2-2|TRBD2|many|TRBV29-1
TGCAGCGTTGTGGGTCTGACTAGCGGGAAGAACACCGGGGAGCTGTTTTTT
CSVVGLTSGKNTGELFF
>TRBJ2-1|TRBD2|many|TRBV28
TGTGCCAGCAGTATGATTTTAGCGGGAAAACAATACAATGAGCAGTTCTTC
CASSMILAGKQYNEQFF
>TRBJ2-7|NA|NA|TRBV7-9
TGTGCCAGCAGCTTAAGTAGCGCCGCTTCCTACGGGCAGTACTTC
CASSLSSAASYGQYF
>TRBJ2-7|TRBD2|many|TRBV12-3/TRBV12-4
TGTGCCAGCAGTACCAGACTAGCGGGAGCCGAGATCTCCTACGAGCAGTACTTC
CASSTRLAGAEISYEQYF
>TRBJ1-2|NA|many|TRBV12-3/TRBV12-4
TGTGCCAGCAGTGTGGGCCACCTCTATGGCTACACCTTC
CASSVGHLYGYTF
>TRBJ2-4|NA|NA|TRBV29-1
TGCAGCGTTGAGGGGAAGGGGGGGGACATTCAGTACTTC
CSVEGKGGDIQYF
>TRBJ2-1|TRBD1|NA|TRBV7-9
TGTGCCAGCAGCTTCGCAGGGGGTAGCTACAGTGAGCAGTTCTTC
CASSFAGGSYSEQFF
>TRBJ2-7|TRBD1|NA|TRBV29-1
TGCAGCGTTGGAACAGGGGAGTCCTACGAGCAGTACTTC
CSVGTGESYEQYF
>TRBJ1-3|NA|NA|TRBV5-1
TGCGCCAGCAGCTTGACCGGGACGCCTTCTGGAAACACCATATATTTT
CASSLTGTPSGNTIYF
>TRBJ2-3|TRBD2|many|TRBV7-6
TGTGCCAGCAGCGCAGGACTAGCGGGAAGCACAGATACGCAGTATTTT
CASSAGLAGSTDTQYF
>TRBJ1-4|NA|many|TRBV28
TGTGCCAGCAGTTTCGTGGCAGGGCGTAATGAAAAACTGTTTTTT
CASSFVAGRNEKLFF